The TCR beta chain described here comes from a study of control samples from healthy donors and cancer patients (dated by TCRdb to about 2020). The library was prepared using the immunoSEQ multiplex PCR assay. TCRdb stores this immuneACCESS table with in-frame sequences only. Part of the clones is absent; in the studies checked, under half of the shortfall reflects unresolved V genes, and no reason is known for the rest. This sample is represented by under 200,000 clones; roughly 95% of them were singletons. The ten largest clones add up to approximately 4% of the sample. To note about this clone: It has no known antigen specificity. No base qualities exist here, and no much larger clone lies one base off it.

V lost 3 bases and J lost 2 bases; the stretch between them is 11 bases long. CDR1 and CDR2 were assigned from the germline V gene (reference sequence) as WNHNN and SYGVQD. The CDR3 measures 15 amino acids from cysteine to phenylalanine. Only CDR3 DNA remains: 45 bases, in frame from the first base. The clonotype was recovered from a woman aged 55 to 70 in good health. Input material: blood. This chain is built from TRBV10-1 and TRBJ2-1, with the D gene not clear enough to name. The CDR3 reads as follows: CASSDGVLTYNEQFF. The DNA sequence is as follows: TGCGCCAGCAGTGACGGAGTCCTGACCTACAATGAGCAGTTCTTC.